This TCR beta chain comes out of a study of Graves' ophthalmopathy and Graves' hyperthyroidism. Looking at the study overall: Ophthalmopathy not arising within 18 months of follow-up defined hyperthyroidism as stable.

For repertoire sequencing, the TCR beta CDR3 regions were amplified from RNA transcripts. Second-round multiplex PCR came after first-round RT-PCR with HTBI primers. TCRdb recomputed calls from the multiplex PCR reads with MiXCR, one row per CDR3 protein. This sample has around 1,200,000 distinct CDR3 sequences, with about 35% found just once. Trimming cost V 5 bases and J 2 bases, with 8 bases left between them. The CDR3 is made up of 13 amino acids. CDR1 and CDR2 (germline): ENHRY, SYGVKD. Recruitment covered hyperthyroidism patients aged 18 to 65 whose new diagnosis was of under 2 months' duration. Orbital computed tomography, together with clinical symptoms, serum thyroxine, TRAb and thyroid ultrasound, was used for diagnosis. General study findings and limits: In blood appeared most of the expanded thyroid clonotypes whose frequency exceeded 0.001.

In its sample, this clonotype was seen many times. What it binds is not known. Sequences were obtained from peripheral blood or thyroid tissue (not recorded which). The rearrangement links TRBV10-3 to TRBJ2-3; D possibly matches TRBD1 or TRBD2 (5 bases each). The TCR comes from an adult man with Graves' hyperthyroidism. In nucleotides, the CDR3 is TGTGCCATCAGTCGGGACGCCACAGATACGCAGTATTTT. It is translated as CAISRDATDTQYF.